The rows below give T cell receptor beta chains drawn from one sample of a study of patients and donors after allogeneic stem cell transplantation. TCRdb independently ran MiXCR on the RT-PCR reads; one entry per CDR3 protein. The sample lists 190,000 or so distinct CDR3 sequences, 35% to 45% occurring once. Material: blood, either unsorted or a sorted T cell fraction (not recorded which). Receptor source: a human donor who was either an allogeneic HSCT recipient or a stem cell or donor lymphocyte infusion donor (not recorded which). It is not recorded whose cells these are; they may come from a transplant donor. CDR3s include the opening cysteine and the closing phenylalanine or tryptophan. A D gene is named only where the DNA matches it firmly. Clone size is not always given. Where it is, it says once, few, many or a class for expanded clones.

j_call: TRBJ2-6
v_call: TRBV7-9
clone_size: few
d_call: NA
cdr3_length: 16
cdr3_nt: TGTGCCAGCAGCTTAGTGTTTAACTCTGGGGCCAACGTCCTGACTTTC
cdr3_aa: CASSLVFNSGANVLTF

j_call: TRBJ1-1
v_call: TRBV5-1
clone_size: NA
d_call: NA
cdr3_length: 14
cdr3_nt: TGCGCCAGCAGCCGGGCCTTAATGAACACTGAAGCTTTCTTT
cdr3_aa: CASSRALMNTEAFF

j_call: TRBJ2-1
v_call: TRBV5-6
clone_size: NA
d_call: NA
cdr3_length: 13
cdr3_nt: TGTGCCAGCAGACAGGGCCTCCCCAATGAGCAGTTCTTC
cdr3_aa: CASRQGLPNEQFF

j_call: TRBJ1-4
v_call: TRBV27
clone_size: few
d_call: TRBD1
cdr3_length: 17
cdr3_nt: TGTGCCAGCAAGCCCTTGCCCCGACAGGGAAATGGTGAAAAACTGTTTTTT
cdr3_aa: CASKPLPRQGNGEKLFF

j_call: TRBJ2-3
v_call: TRBV5-1
clone_size: few
d_call: NA
cdr3_length: 15
cdr3_nt: TGCGCCAGCAGCTTGGAGACAGGTAGCACAGATACGCAGTATTTT
cdr3_aa: CASSLETGSTDTQYF

j_call: TRBJ1-1
v_call: TRBV12-3/TRBV12-4
clone_size: few
d_call: NA
cdr3_length: 12
cdr3_nt: TGTGCCAGCAGCAACGGTAACACTGAAGCTTTCTTT
cdr3_aa: CASSNGNTEAFF

j_call: TRBJ2-1
v_call: TRBV9
clone_size: once
d_call: NA
cdr3_length: 15
cdr3_nt: TGTGCCAGCAGCGTAAGCCCCAAGGGAGTCCATGAGCAGTTCTTC
cdr3_aa: CASSVSPKGVHEQFF

j_call: TRBJ1-2
v_call: TRBV4-1
clone_size: NA
d_call: NA
cdr3_length: 14
cdr3_nt: TGCGCCAGCAGCCAAGGACGGACTAACTATGGCTACACCTTC
cdr3_aa: CASSQGRTNYGYTF

j_call: TRBJ1-1
v_call: TRBV19
clone_size: NA
d_call: NA
cdr3_length: 16
cdr3_nt: TGTGCCAGTAGTATCCGGGCACCTCGACTGAACACTGAAGCTTTCTTT
cdr3_aa: CASSIRAPRLNTEAFF

j_call: TRBJ2-7
v_call: TRBV25-1
clone_size: NA
d_call: NA
cdr3_length: 14
cdr3_nt: TGTGCCAGCGTGTGGGGCGCGAAGGTCTACGAGCAGTACTTC
cdr3_aa: CASVWGAKVYEQYF

j_call: TRBJ1-6
v_call: TRBV28
clone_size: NA
d_call: NA
cdr3_length: 16
cdr3_nt: TGTGCCAGCAGTTTACCGCCGGGACTAAACCATTCACCCCTCCACTTT
cdr3_aa: CASSLPPGLNHSPLHF

j_call: TRBJ2-7
v_call: TRBV12-3/TRBV12-4
clone_size: NA
d_call: NA
cdr3_length: 13
cdr3_nt: TGTGCCAGCAGTTTAAATCAAAGGCAAGAGCAGTACTTC
cdr3_aa: CASSLNQRQEQYF

j_call: TRBJ1-4
v_call: TRBV15
clone_size: NA
d_call: TRBD1
cdr3_length: 17
cdr3_nt: TGTGCCACCAGCAGAACGGGACAGGGGGCGGGTAATGAAAAACTGTTTTTT
cdr3_aa: CATSRTGQGAGNEKLFF

j_call: TRBJ1-2
v_call: TRBV27
clone_size: few
d_call: NA
cdr3_length: 15
cdr3_nt: TGTGCCAGCAGTTTATCCGGAGGCTCGATCTATGGCTACACCTTC
cdr3_aa: CASSLSGGSIYGYTF

j_call: TRBJ2-5
v_call: TRBV7-9
clone_size: NA
d_call: NA
cdr3_length: 12
cdr3_nt: TGTGCCAGCAGCTTAGAACAAGAGACCCAGTACTTC
cdr3_aa: CASSLEQETQYF

j_call: TRBJ1-5
v_call: TRBV28
clone_size: NA
d_call: NA
cdr3_length: 13
cdr3_nt: TGTGCCAGCAGAAGGAATAGCAATCAGCCCCAGCATTTT
cdr3_aa: CASRRNSNQPQHF

j_call: TRBJ1-5
v_call: TRBV5-5
clone_size: NA
d_call: TRBD1
cdr3_length: 16
cdr3_nt: TGTGCCAGCAGCTTGGGTGGGACAGGGATCAATCAGCCCCAGCATTTT
cdr3_aa: CASSLGGTGINQPQHF

j_call: TRBJ1-5
v_call: TRBV7-2
clone_size: few
d_call: NA
cdr3_length: 14
cdr3_nt: TGTGCCAGCAGCTCTGATGGATCCTATCAGCCCCAGCATTTT
cdr3_aa: CASSSDGSYQPQHF

j_call: TRBJ2-5
v_call: TRBV3-1
clone_size: NA
d_call: NA
cdr3_length: 16
cdr3_nt: TGTGCCAGCAGCCAAGAACGAGGTACCGGCAGCGAGACCCAGTACTTC
cdr3_aa: CASSQERGTGSETQYF

j_call: TRBJ1-5
v_call: TRBV5-1
clone_size: once
d_call: NA
cdr3_length: 15
cdr3_nt: TGCGCCAGCAGATTGGACGGGGGTAGCAATCAGCCCCAGCATTTT
cdr3_aa: CASRLDGGSNQPQHF

j_call: TRBJ2-3
v_call: TRBV6-6
clone_size: NA
d_call: TRBD1
cdr3_length: 15
cdr3_nt: TGTGCCAGCGGTGAGACAGGGGGCAAGGCAGATACGCAGTATTTT
cdr3_aa: CASGETGGKADTQYF

j_call: TRBJ1-5
v_call: TRBV20-1
clone_size: few
d_call: NA
cdr3_length: 13
cdr3_nt: TGCAGTGCTAGAGACTCGCTTAATCAGCCCCAGCATTTT
cdr3_aa: CSARDSLNQPQHF

j_call: TRBJ1-6
v_call: TRBV6-6
clone_size: few
d_call: NA
cdr3_length: 16
cdr3_nt: TGTGCCAGCAGTTACTCGTCCGGGGGAAGAAATTCACCCCTCCACTTT
cdr3_aa: CASSYSSGGRNSPLHF

j_call: TRBJ2-3
v_call: TRBV5-1
clone_size: few
d_call: NA
cdr3_length: 14
cdr3_nt: TGCGCCAGCAGCCCGGAACCTAGCACAGATACGCAGTATTTT
cdr3_aa: CASSPEPSTDTQYF

j_call: TRBJ2-5
v_call: TRBV7-9
clone_size: NA
d_call: NA
cdr3_length: 15
cdr3_nt: TGTGCCAGCAGCCTGGGGGCGGGATTACAAGAGACCCAGTACTTC
cdr3_aa: CASSLGAGLQETQYF

j_call: TRBJ2-1
v_call: TRBV12-3/TRBV12-4
clone_size: few
d_call: TRBD2
cdr3_length: 16
cdr3_nt: TGTGCCAGCAGCCCTCGGGTCGGGGGGGACCACAATGAGCAGTTCTTC
cdr3_aa: CASSPRVGGDHNEQFF

j_call: TRBJ1-5
v_call: TRBV15
clone_size: NA
d_call: TRBD1
cdr3_length: 18
cdr3_nt: TGTGCCACCAGCAGAGATTATTCGACAGGGATTAGCAATCAGCCCCAGCATTTT
cdr3_aa: CATSRDYSTGISNQPQHF

j_call: TRBJ1-1
v_call: TRBV20-1
clone_size: NA
d_call: TRBD1
cdr3_length: 14
cdr3_nt: TGCAGTGCTAGAGCGGGACAGCCGGGGACTGAAGCTTTCTTT
cdr3_aa: CSARAGQPGTEAFF

j_call: TRBJ1-5
v_call: TRBV6-1
clone_size: few
d_call: NA
cdr3_length: 15
cdr3_nt: TGTGCCAGCAGTGGCAGGGACTATTCCTATCAGCCCCAGCATTTT
cdr3_aa: CASSGRDYSYQPQHF

j_call: TRBJ1-1
v_call: TRBV27
clone_size: NA
d_call: TRBD1
cdr3_length: 13
cdr3_nt: TGTGCCAGTTTATCCAGGGGGCTGGGTGAAGCTTTCTTT
cdr3_aa: CASLSRGLGEAFF

j_call: TRBJ2-3
v_call: TRBV29-1
clone_size: NA
d_call: NA
cdr3_length: 13
cdr3_nt: TGCAGCGTTGAATCCGGGGCGGGAGATACGCAGTATTTT
cdr3_aa: CSVESGAGDTQYF

j_call: TRBJ2-1
v_call: TRBV5-1
clone_size: few
d_call: TRBD1
cdr3_length: 16
cdr3_nt: TGCGCCAGCAGTATCCAGGGGGCTCAGTCCTACAATGAGCAGTTCTTC
cdr3_aa: CASSIQGAQSYNEQFF

j_call: TRBJ1-1
v_call: TRBV5-1
clone_size: NA
d_call: TRBD1
cdr3_length: 14
cdr3_nt: TGCGCCAGCAGCTTCGGGACAGGGGTTGCTGAAGCTTTCTTT
cdr3_aa: CASSFGTGVAEAFF

j_call: TRBJ1-4
v_call: TRBV12-3/TRBV12-4
clone_size: NA
d_call: NA
cdr3_length: 15
cdr3_nt: TGTGCCAGCAGTTTTCGAGAGACAGATCATGAAAAACTGTTTTTT
cdr3_aa: CASSFRETDHEKLFF

j_call: TRBJ1-5
v_call: TRBV3-1
clone_size: few
d_call: NA
cdr3_length: 14
cdr3_nt: TGTGCCAGCAGCCTTCAACAGGGAGGCCAGCCCCAGCATTTT
cdr3_aa: CASSLQQGGQPQHF

j_call: TRBJ2-7
v_call: TRBV28
clone_size: NA
d_call: TRBD1
cdr3_length: 15
cdr3_nt: TGTGCCAGCAGTTTAGCGGGACAGGGTCATTACGAGCAGTACTTC
cdr3_aa: CASSLAGQGHYEQYF

j_call: TRBJ1-1
v_call: TRBV12-3/TRBV12-4
clone_size: few
d_call: NA
cdr3_length: 13
cdr3_nt: TGTGCCAGCAGTTTTGGGCAGGGGAGTCGGGCTTTCTTT
cdr3_aa: CASSFGQGSRAFF

j_call: TRBJ1-6
v_call: TRBV7-2
clone_size: few
d_call: NA
cdr3_length: 14
cdr3_nt: TGTGCCAGCAGCTTAGAAAAGGGCCCTTCACCCCTCCACTTT
cdr3_aa: CASSLEKGPSPLHF

j_call: TRBJ2-3
v_call: TRBV10-3
clone_size: once
d_call: NA
cdr3_length: 15
cdr3_nt: TGTGCCATCAGTACGACTCGCCCAGGCACAGATACGCAGTATTTT
cdr3_aa: CAISTTRPGTDTQYF

j_call: TRBJ1-3
v_call: TRBV18
clone_size: NA
d_call: NA
cdr3_length: 14
cdr3_nt: TGTGCCAGCTCTCCGACAGCCTCTGGAAACACCATATATTTT
cdr3_aa: CASSPTASGNTIYF

j_call: TRBJ1-3
v_call: TRBV12-3/TRBV12-4
clone_size: few
d_call: TRBD1
cdr3_length: 15
cdr3_nt: TGTGCCAGCAGCCTACAGGGGCCCTCTGGAAACACCATATATTTT
cdr3_aa: CASSLQGPSGNTIYF

j_call: TRBJ1-2
v_call: TRBV5-1
clone_size: NA
d_call: NA
cdr3_length: 17
cdr3_nt: TGCGCCAGCAGCGTTTTCGGGGGAAAGGGACAAGACTATGGCTACACCTTC
cdr3_aa: CASSVFGGKGQDYGYTF

j_call: TRBJ1-3
v_call: TRBV3-1
clone_size: NA
d_call: NA
cdr3_length: 14
cdr3_nt: TGTGCCAGCAGCCAAAGTAGAGGACCAAACACCATATATTTT
cdr3_aa: CASSQSRGPNTIYF

j_call: TRBJ1-1
v_call: TRBV20-1
clone_size: NA
d_call: NA
cdr3_length: 14
cdr3_nt: TGCAGTGCTAGAGTGGCAGGGAGGCGTAGTGAAGCTTTCTTT
cdr3_aa: CSARVAGRRSEAFF

j_call: TRBJ1-2
v_call: TRBV7-9
clone_size: NA
d_call: NA
cdr3_length: 15
cdr3_nt: TGTGCCAGCAGCTCCCCCTTGTTGATCCACTATGGCTACACCTTC
cdr3_aa: CASSSPLLIHYGYTF

j_call: TRBJ2-1
v_call: TRBV9
clone_size: NA
d_call: TRBD1
cdr3_length: 16
cdr3_nt: TGTGCCAGCAGCCCCGGGACAGGTGCCTCGTACAATGAGCAGTTCTTC
cdr3_aa: CASSPGTGASYNEQFF

j_call: TRBJ1-1
v_call: TRBV20-1
clone_size: few
d_call: NA
cdr3_length: 14
cdr3_nt: TGCAGTGCTAAACGGGGACCTTATTACACTGAAGCTTTCTTT
cdr3_aa: CSAKRGPYYTEAFF

j_call: TRBJ1-3
v_call: TRBV20-1
clone_size: few
d_call: NA
cdr3_length: 12
cdr3_nt: TGCAGTGCTAGAGATAATACGTTAACCATATATTTT
cdr3_aa: CSARDNTLTIYF